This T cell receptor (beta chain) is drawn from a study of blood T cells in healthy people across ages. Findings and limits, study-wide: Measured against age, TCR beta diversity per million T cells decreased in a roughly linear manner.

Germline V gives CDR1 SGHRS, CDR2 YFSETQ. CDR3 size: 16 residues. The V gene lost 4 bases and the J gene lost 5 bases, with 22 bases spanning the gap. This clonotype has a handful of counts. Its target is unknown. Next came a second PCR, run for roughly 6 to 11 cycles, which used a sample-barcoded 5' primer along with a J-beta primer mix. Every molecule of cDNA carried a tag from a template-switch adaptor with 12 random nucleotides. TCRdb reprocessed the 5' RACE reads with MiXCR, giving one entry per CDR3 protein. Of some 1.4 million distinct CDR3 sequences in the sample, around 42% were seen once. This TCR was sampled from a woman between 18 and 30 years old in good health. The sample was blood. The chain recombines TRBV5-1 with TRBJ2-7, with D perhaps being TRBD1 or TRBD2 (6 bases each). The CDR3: CASSPGSHLKGDEQYF. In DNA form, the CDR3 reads TGCGCCAGCAGCCCCGGGAGTCACCTCAAGGGGGACGAGCAGTACTTC.